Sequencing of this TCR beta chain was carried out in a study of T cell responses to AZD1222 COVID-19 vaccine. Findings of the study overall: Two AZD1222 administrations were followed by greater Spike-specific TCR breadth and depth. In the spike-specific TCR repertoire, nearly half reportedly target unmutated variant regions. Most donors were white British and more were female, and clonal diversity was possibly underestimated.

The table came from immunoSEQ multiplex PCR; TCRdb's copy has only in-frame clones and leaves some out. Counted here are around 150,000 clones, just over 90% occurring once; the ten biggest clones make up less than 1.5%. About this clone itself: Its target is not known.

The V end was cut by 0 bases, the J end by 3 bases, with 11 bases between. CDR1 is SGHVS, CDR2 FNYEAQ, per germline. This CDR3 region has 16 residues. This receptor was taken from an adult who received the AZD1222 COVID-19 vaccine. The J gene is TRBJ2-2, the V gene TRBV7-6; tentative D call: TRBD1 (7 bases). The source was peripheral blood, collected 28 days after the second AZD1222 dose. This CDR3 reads CASSLAQGEDTGELFF. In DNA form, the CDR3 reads TGTGCCAGCAGCTTAGCGCAGGGGGAGGACACCGGGGAGCTGTTTTTT.